A selection of T cell receptor beta chains follows, all from one sample in a study of CD8 T cells in ankylosing spondylitis. TCRdb called the 5' RACE reads again in MiXCR, with one record for every CDR3 protein. This table holds about 36,000 distinct CDR3 sequences, approximately 6% found once. The sample consisted of blood, either unsorted or a sorted T cell fraction (not recorded which). Receptor source: a male donor with ankylosing spondylitis or in good health (not recorded which). Both conserved end residues are part of each CDR3. D genes are given only for firm matches. Clone size is not always given. Where it is, it says once, few, many or a class for expanded clones.

V gene	J gene	D gene	clone size	CDR3 protein	CDR3 DNA
TRBV28	TRBJ2-1	TRBD2	many	CASSTTRLAGELNNEQFF	TGTGCCAGCAGTACGACCCGACTAGCGGGAGAATTAAACAATGAGCAGTTCTTC
TRBV7-9	TRBJ2-1	.	.	CASSPPSVEQFF	TGTGCCAGCAGCCCTCCCTCCGTCGAGCAGTTCTTC
TRBV20-1	TRBJ2-1	TRBD2	few	CCATKWGTSLSSNEQFF	TGCTGCGCTACCAAATGGGGGACTAGCCTGTCGTCCAATGAGCAGTTCTTC
TRBV30	TRBJ2-3	.	many	CAWSKGNLRELTQYF	TGTGCCTGGAGTAAGGGAAATTTGCGAGAACTTACGCAGTATTTT
TRBV20-1	TRBJ2-7	.	many	CSAREELPYEQYF	TGCAGTGCTAGAGAGGAGCTACCCTACGAGCAGTACTTC
TRBV28	TRBJ1-5	.	.	CASSKMTPQHF	TGTGCCAGCTCCAAGATGACCCCGCAGCATTTT
TRBV29-1	TRBJ1-1	.	many	CSVESGVSTEAFF	TGCAGCGTTGAATCGGGGGTCAGCACTGAAGCTTTCTTT
TRBV21-1	TRBJ1-4	.	many	CASSYPSNGQGELFF	TGTGCCAGCAGCTACCCGTCGAATGGACAGGGGGAACTGTTTTTT
TRBV27	TRBJ2-7	TRBD1	many	CASSSGQGRSYEQYF	TGTGCCAGCAGTTCCGGACAGGGGCGCTCCTACGAGCAGTACTTC
TRBV5-4	TRBJ2-3	.	many	CASSSTRVTDTQYF	TGTGCCAGCAGCTCCACCAGGGTTACAGATACGCAGTATTTT
TRBV15	TRBJ1-1	.	many	CATSRDILLGAEAFF	TGTGCCACCAGCAGAGATATTTTACTGGGTGCTGAAGCTTTCTTT
TRBV5-1	TRBJ2-2	.	many	CASSLAVGGAGELFF	TGCGCCAGCAGCTTGGCCGTAGGGGGGGCCGGGGAGCTGTTTTTT
TRBV7-2	TRBJ2-1	TRBD2	many	CASSFDGRAHEQFF	TGTGCCAGCAGCTTCGACGGGAGGGCCCATGAGCAGTTCTTC
TRBV24-1	TRBJ2-1	.	many	CATSEAELGRAEQFF	TGTGCCACCAGTGAGGCCGAACTAGGTCGTGCTGAGCAGTTCTTC
TRBV5-1	TRBJ2-2	.	many	CASSLDGAGELFF	TGCGCCAGCAGCTTGGATGGGGCCGGGGAGCTGTTTTTT
TRBV5-1	TRBJ1-2	.	many	CASSLEVVGMDGYTF	TGCGCCAGCAGCTTGGAAGTGGTAGGGATGGATGGCTACACCTTC
TRBV6-5	TRBJ2-5	.	few	CASTDLAGTQYF	TGTGCCAGCACCGACCTTGCGGGGACCCAGTACTTC
TRBV4-1	TRBJ2-1	.	many	CASSQGYNNEQFF	TGCGCCAGCAGCCAGGGCTACAACAATGAGCAGTTCTTC
TRBV20-1	TRBJ2-2	TRBD1	few	CSARTGGYTGELFF	TGCAGTGCTCGAACAGGGGGCTACACCGGGGAGCTGTTTTTT
TRBV19	TRBJ1-2	TRBD1	.	CASSPGQGAYGYTF	TGTGCCAGTAGTCCCGGACAGGGCGCCTATGGCTACACCTTC
TRBV9	TRBJ1-5	.	many	CASSVVPGGRPQHF	TGTGCCAGCAGCGTAGTTCCAGGCGGACGGCCCCAGCATTTT
TRBV5-1	TRBJ2-1	.	many	CASKPGFNEQFF	TGCGCCAGCAAACCCGGGTTCAATGAGCAGTTCTTC
TRBV10-3	TRBJ1-2	.	many	CAIRWGPLGGYTF	TGTGCCATCCGCTGGGGCCCCCTTGGGGGCTACACCTTC
TRBV20-1	TRBJ1-5	.	many	CSARPPGRVYWNQPQHF	TGCAGTGCTAGACCCCCGGGCAGGGTGTATTGGAATCAGCCCCAGCATTTT
TRBV9	TRBJ2-7	.	many	CASSVATGSSYEQYF	TGTGCCAGCAGCGTAGCAACGGGCAGCTCCTACGAGCAGTACTTC
TRBV9	TRBJ1-2	.	many	CASSGDEGGTGYGYTF	TGTGCCAGCAGCGGAGACGAAGGAGGCACGGGCTATGGCTACACCTTC
TRBV9	TRBJ2-2	TRBD2	many	CASSVVAGANTGELFF	TGTGCCAGCAGCGTTGTAGCGGGAGCGAACACCGGGGAGCTGTTTTTT
TRBV4-2	TRBJ1-6	TRBD1	many	CASSPTGDNSPLHF	TGTGCCAGCAGCCCCACAGGGGACAATTCACCCCTCCACTTT
TRBV2	TRBJ2-3	.	many	CASSRESLWQDSTDTQYF	TGTGCCAGCAGCCGTGAAAGCTTATGGCAGGACAGCACAGATACGCAGTATTTT
TRBV24-1	TRBJ2-1	.	many	CATSDFLGEQFF	TGTGCCACCAGTGATTTCCTCGGGGAGCAGTTCTTC
TRBV4-1	TRBJ2-1	TRBD2	many	CASSQVGRRLAGFNEQFF	TGCGCCAGCAGCCAAGTAGGTAGAAGACTAGCGGGATTCAATGAGCAGTTCTTC
TRBV27	TRBJ1-2	TRBD1	many	CASTGTASYGYTF	TGTGCCAGCACCGGGACAGCATCCTATGGCTACACCTTC
TRBV4-1	TRBJ2-7	.	many	CASSQDRGPLYEQYF	TGCGCCAGCAGCCAAGACCGGGGCCCTCTGTACGAGCAGTACTTC
TRBV7-9	TRBJ2-3	.	few	CASSSGTRLTDTQYF	TGTGCCAGCAGCTCCGGGACCAGACTAACAGATACGCAGTATTTT
TRBV6-5	TRBJ2-7	.	.	CASRITGLSYEQYF	TGTGCCAGCAGGATCACGGGTCTCTCCTACGAGCAGTACTTC
TRBV29-1	TRBJ2-3	.	many	CSVEDSRTGRDTQYF	TGCAGCGTTGAAGACAGCCGAACAGGGAGAGATACGCAGTATTTT
TRBV10-2	TRBJ2-7	TRBD2	many	CASDSLAGASYEQYF	TGCGCCAGTGATTCCTTGGCGGGAGCGTCCTACGAGCAGTACTTC
TRBV29-1	TRBJ2-1	.	many	CSVEGTPVMFF	TGCAGCGTTGAAGGGACCCCCGTCATGTTCTTC
TRBV7-2	TRBJ1-5	.	many	CASSLRGQPQHF	TGTGCCAGCAGCTTGAGAGGACAGCCCCAGCATTTT
TRBV5-1	TRBJ2-5	.	many	CASSFGQETQYF	TGCGCCAGCAGCTTCGGGCAAGAGACCCAGTACTTC
TRBV10-3	TRBJ2-7	.	many	CAISEELAWEQYF	TGTGCCATCAGTGAGGAACTAGCCTGGGAGCAGTACTTC
TRBV4-3	TRBJ1-1	.	many	CASSPVGDLNTEAFF	TGCGCCAGCAGCCCTGTGGGGGACCTGAACACTGAAGCTTTCTTT
TRBV29-1	TRBJ1-2	TRBD1	many	CSVTQGNTNYGYTF	TGCAGCGTGACACAGGGGAATACTAACTATGGCTACACCTTC
TRBV9	TRBJ1-2	.	many	CASSSVSRQLGYTF	TGTGCCAGCAGCTCCGTATCTAGGCAGCTGGGCTACACCTTC
TRBV18	TRBJ1-1	.	many	CASSPTADTEAFF	TGTGCCAGCTCACCTACCGCGGACACTGAAGCTTTCTTT
TRBV25-1	TRBJ2-7	.	few	CASSPWSGSERADEQYF	TGTGCCAGCAGTCCCTGGTCGGGGTCCGAGCGGGCCGACGAGCAGTACTTC
TRBV7-8	TRBJ2-2	.	many	CASSLQPTNTGELFF	TGTGCCAGCAGCTTACAGCCCACTAACACCGGGGAGCTGTTTTTT
TRBV7-2	TRBJ2-7	.	many	CASSLGARTLYEQYF	TGTGCCAGCAGCTTAGGGGCCAGGACACTGTACGAGCAGTACTTC
TRBV15	TRBJ2-1	.	medium-sized	CATSRLSGSYNEQFF	TGTGCCACCAGCAGACTTAGCGGTTCCTACAATGAGCAGTTCTTC
TRBV7-2	TRBJ2-3	TRBD2	many	CASSSSGRIDTQYF	TGTGCCAGCAGCTCTAGCGGGAGGATAGATACGCAGTATTTT
TRBV20-1	TRBJ2-3	.	many	CSARDLRAGDTQYF	TGCAGTGCTAGAGACCTCCGGGCTGGCGATACGCAGTATTTT
TRBV29-1	TRBJ2-5	.	many	CSGARTVKETQYF	TGCAGCGGCGCCCGGACAGTCAAAGAGACCCAGTACTTC
TRBV7-9	TRBJ2-1	.	few	CASSLWAPAVEQFF	TGTGCCAGCAGCCTATGGGCCCCGGCGGTTGAGCAGTTCTTC
TRBV12-2	TRBJ2-5	.	many	CASRLVGSTAGYF	TGTGCAAGTCGCTTAGTTGGTTCCACAGCAGGGTACTTC
TRBV28	TRBJ2-1	.	many	CASSPSHLGDEQFF	TGTGCCAGCAGTCCCTCCCACCTGGGCGATGAGCAGTTCTTC
TRBV10-3	TRBJ2-7	TRBD1	many	CAISPVTGGVSEQYF	TGTGCCATCAGTCCTGTGACAGGGGGAGTGAGTGAGCAGTACTTC
TRBV5-1	TRBJ1-2	TRBD1	many	CASSLTGAYGYTF	TGCGCCAGCAGCTTGACAGGGGCCTATGGCTACACCTTC
TRBV28	TRBJ2-7	.	many	CASSLSAYEQYF	TGTGCCAGCAGTTTATCTGCCTACGAGCAGTACTTC
TRBV27	TRBJ1-6	.	many	CASSLRQDNSPLHF	TGTGCCAGCAGTTTACGACAGGATAATTCACCCCTCCACTTT